Presented here are 29 T cell receptor beta chains from one specimen sequenced in a study of siplizumab effects on memory and regulatory T cells. Some clones are missing from TCRdb's copy, which holds only in-frame ones; the method was immunoSEQ multiplex PCR. The data show 100,000 or so clones, approximately 90% seen once. The sequenced sample was CD4+ T cells sorted from blood. The source of these receptors is a human donor in good health.

The chain couples TRBV30 to TRBJ1-5; D is undetermined. Germline V CDR1 and CDR2: GTSNPN, SVGIG (reference sequence). This CDR3 has 14 residues. Trimming removed 2 bases at V and 7 bases at J, with 15 bases between. The CDR3 nucleotides are TGTGCCTGGAGTAGAGGGAATGAGGTACAGCCCCAGCATTTT. The encoded protein is CAWSRGNEVQPQHF.

The chain uses TRBV28 and TRBJ1-2; a possible D gene is TRBD1 (5 bases). CDR1 and CDR2 (germline): MDHEN, SYDVKM. V was trimmed by 3 bases and J by 4 bases, leaving 9 bases between them. The CDR3 runs to 13 residues. For the CDR3, the DNA is TGTGCCAGCAGTTTTGGGGGTACCTATGGCTACACCTTC. Translated: CASSFGGTYGYTF.

This chain links TRBV5-1 with TRBJ2-4; no clear D. CDR3 length: 16 amino acids. Per the germline V gene, CDR1 is SGHRS and CDR2 is YFSETQ. V lost 2 bases, J lost 0 bases, and 12 bases lay in between. CDR3 sequence reads: CASSLGNSLAKNIQYF. The CDR3 bases are TGCGCCAGCAGCTTAGGTAACAGCTTAGCCAAAAACATTCAGTACTTC.

The rearrangement joins TRBV11-3 to TRBJ2-7; D ambiguous. The germline V and J ends were trimmed by 3 bases and 6 bases, with 12 bases remaining between them. The CDR3 runs to 13 residues. CDR1 SGHNT and CDR2 YENEEA come from the germline V gene. The CDR3 DNA follows: TGTGCCAGCAGCTTCACTATCGGAAGCGAGCAGTACTTC. It encodes CASSFTIGSEQYF.

The gene calls are TRBV11-2 and TRBJ1-3, with D unresolved. This CDR3 is built from 15 residues. Germline CDR1 is SGHAT and CDR2 is FQNNGV. Trimming shortened V by 5 bases and J by 4 bases, and 15 bases separated the two germline ends. In DNA form, the CDR3 reads TGTGCCAGCAGCAATGCAGGTTTTGACGGAAACACCATATATTTT. It encodes CASSNAGFDGNTIYF.

This clone was seen a single time. The gene calls are TRBV9 and TRBJ2-2, with D possibly matching TRBD1 (5 bases). This CDR3 contains 14 residues. Germline V gene data show CDR1 as SGDLS and CDR2 as YYNGEE. V shed 0 bases and J shed 6 bases, with 9 bases lying between them. The CDR3 loop reads CASSVEAGPGELFF. CDR3 nucleotide sequence: TGTGCCAGCAGCGTAGAGGCAGGGCCCGGGGAGCTGTTTTTT.

The chain uses TRBV28 and TRBJ2-6; tentatively, D is TRBD1 or TRBD2 (5 bases each). CDR3 length: 15 residues. V lost 5 bases to trimming and J lost 4 bases, with 12 bases between them. Germline CDR1 MDHEN, CDR2 SYDVKM. The CDR3 coding sequence is TGTGCCAGCAGTGTCGGGACGTCGGGGGCCAACGTCCTGACTTTC. Translation gives CASSVGTSGANVLTF.

The genes are TRBV2 and TRBJ2-5, with D hard to call. The CDR3 extends over 13 amino acids. Trimming stripped 7 bases from V and 4 bases from J, with 13 bases between. Germline V gene data show CDR1 as SNHLY and CDR2 as FYNNEI. CDR3 coding DNA: TGTGCCAGCACCACCACAAGGTTAGAGACCCAGTACTTC. Its translation: CASTTTRLETQYF.

The chain uses TRBV4-2 and TRBJ1-4; possibly TRBD1 for D (5 bases). The length of the CDR3 is 15 residues. Germline V gene sequence: CDR1 LGHNA, CDR2 YNFKEQ. Trimming left V 1 base short and J 8 bases short, with 14 bases between. CDR3 in DNA: TGTGCCAGCAGCCAAGCCCGGGGGGGAGGCGAAAAACTGTTTTTT. It codes for CASSQARGGGEKLFF.

This chain links TRBV29-1 with TRBJ2-5; TRBD2 aligns across 14 bases. The germline CDR1 and CDR2 sequences are SQVTM and ANQGSEA. V trimming: 7 bases; J trimming: 5 bases; junction bases outside the gene matches: 12. This CDR3 region has 16 residues. The CDR3 DNA sequence: TGCAGCGGTGGGGGGGGACTAGCGGGAGTTAAGGAGACCCAGTACTTC. Its translation is CSGGGGLAGVKETQYF. The full variable domain, in which reference TRBV29-1 and TRBJ2-5 provide the parts outside the CDR3, is SAVISQKPSRDICQRGTSLTIQCQVDSQVTMMFWYRQQPGQSLTLIATANQGSEATYESGFVIDKFPISRPNLTFSTLTVSNMSPEDSSIYLCSGGGGLAGVKETQYFGPGTRLLVL.

V is TRBV15 and J is TRBJ2-7; TRBD2 agrees at 7 bases. V gave up 1 base and J gave up 6 bases; unmatched junction bases: 3. The CDR3 loop spans 13 amino acids. The germline V gene encodes CDR1 LNHNV and CDR2 YYDKDF (reference sequence). CDR3 protein: CATSRGLAVEQYF. The CDR3 coding sequence is TGTGCCACCAGCAGAGGACTAGCAGTCGAGCAGTACTTC.

The chain has TRBV4-1 and TRBJ2-7; possible D gene TRBD2, 5 bases. The CDR3 is made up of 16 amino acids. Germline loops: CDR1 MGHRA, CDR2 YSYEKL. The V end was cut by 2 bases, the J end by 11 bases, with 25 bases between. CDR3 coding DNA: TGCGCCAGCAGCCAATCACCTGTGGGTAGGTTCGAGGGAAAGTACTTC. Its protein is CASSQSPVGRFEGKYF.

This rearrangement joins TRBV14 to TRBJ2-7; TRBD1 aligns across 9 bases. After removal of 5 bases from V and 6 bases from J, the junction contained 14 bases not matched to a gene. The CDR3 sequence is 16 residues long. In germline, CDR1 is SGHDN, CDR2 FVKESK. The CDR3 here is CASSNLMGQGSVEQYF. In DNA, the CDR3 is TGTGCCAGCAGCAATCTTATGGGACAGGGAAGCGTCGAGCAGTACTTC.

This rearrangement joins TRBV19 to TRBJ2-7, with 7 bases identical to TRBD1. With V trimmed by 6 bases and J by 0 bases, 2 bases remained unmatched. This CDR3 spans 13 amino acids. The germline V gene has CDR1 LNHDA and CDR2 SQIVND (reference sequence). The CDR3 DNA sequence: TGTGCCAGTAGCACAGGGGTCTCCTACGAGCAGTACTTC. Its protein is CASSTGVSYEQYF.

The count of this clone is one. The chain couples TRBV28 to TRBJ2-1; 10 bases map to TRBD2. V lost 4 bases to trimming and J lost 8 bases; unmatched junction nucleotides: 11. The germline gives CDR1 MDHEN, CDR2 SYDVKM. The CDR3 consists of 16 residues. The CDR3 bases are TGTGCCAGCAGTTACAGCGGGAGGGGGAAGTACGATGAGCAGTTCTTC. It encodes CASSYSGRGKYDEQFF.

The chain joins TRBV15 to TRBJ1-1, with no clear D. V lost 1 base and J lost 7, with 13 bases in between. The CDR3 contains 14 residues. The germline V gene encodes CDR1 LNHNV and CDR2 YYDKDF (reference sequence). The chain's CDR3 is CATSRGRDAIEAFF. The DNA of the CDR3 is TGTGCCACCAGCAGAGGGAGAGATGCCATTGAAGCTTTCTTT.

This clone showed up just once. V gene TRBV6-1 combines with J gene TRBJ2-2; TRBD2 matches at 11 bases. Germline V gene sequence: CDR1 MNHNS, CDR2 SASEGT. The CDR3 is 18 residues long. Trimming at V came to 2 bases and at J to 10 bases, leaving 15 bases not matched to a gene. CDR3 residues: CASSELAGGPKRRVELFF. For the CDR3, the DNA is TGTGCCAGCAGTGAACTAGCGGGAGGCCCCAAACGAAGGGTGGAGCTGTTTTTT.

This chain uses TRBV23-1 with TRBJ1-5, with D tentatively TRBD1 (6 bases). TRBV23-1 is filed as an ORF, its function uncertain. The CDR3 runs to 18 residues. V was shortened by 0 bases and J by 3 bases, with 18 bases between the two germline ends. Here the CDR3 reads CASSQSGQGIGNNQPQHF. CDR3 nucleotide sequence: TGCGCCAGCAGTCAATCGGGGCAGGGGATAGGTAACAATCAGCCCCAGCATTTT.

The chain combines TRBV6-1 with TRBJ1-1; perhaps TRBD1 as D (5 bases). The germline gives CDR1 MNHNS, CDR2 SASEGT. The V gene lost 4 bases and the J gene lost 6 bases, with 15 bases spanning the gap. The CDR3 runs to 14 residues. The DNA of the CDR3 is TGTGCCAGCAGTGCAACCCGACAGACTTCTGAAGCTTTCTTT. Its translation: CASSATRQTSEAFF.

The chain employs TRBV5-1 and TRBJ1-2; D remains unclear. Per the germline V gene, CDR1 is SGHRS and CDR2 is YFSETQ. The CDR3 is 13 amino acids. Trimming took off 1 base at V and 1 base at J, with 5 bases between the two ends. CDR3 residues: CASSLSVNYGYTF. Written as DNA, the CDR3 is TGCGCCAGCAGCTTGTCAGTTAACTATGGCTACACCTTC.

This chain connects TRBV4-2 to TRBJ2-5; D is undetermined. The DNA end is a closer match to TRBJ2-7, so the J assignment may be wrong. Germline V lookup: CDR1 LGHNA, CDR2 YNFKEQ. The CDR3 is made up of 14 amino acids. CDR3 protein: CASSPYTGPYEQYF. CDR3 sequence (DNA): TGTGCCAGCAGCCCATACACGGGCCCCTACGAGCAGTACTTC.

V and J are TRBV11-2 and TRBJ1-1; no reliable D call. With 5 bases removed from V and 1 base from J, the gap between germline ends came to 14 bases. This CDR3 has 15 amino acids. Germline CDR1 SGHAT, CDR2 FQNNGV. The CDR3 DNA sequence: TGTGCCAGCAGCCCCCAATCCCCCCGGAACACTGAAGCTTTCTTT. This gives the protein CASSPQSPRNTEAFF. The full variable domain, its missing parts supplied by reference TRBV11-2 and TRBJ1-1, is EAGVAQSPRYKIIEKRQSVAFWCNPISGHATLYWYQQILGQGPKLLIQFQNNGVVDDSQLPKDRFSAERLKGVDSTLKIQPAKLEDSAVYLCASSPQSPRNTEAFFGQGTRLTVV.

The chain links TRBV19 to TRBJ2-1, with 16 bases identical to TRBD2. CDR1 is LNHDA and CDR2 is SQIVND in the germline V gene (reference sequence). The CDR3 length is 18 residues. The J segment lost 6 bases and the V segment lost 5 bases, leaving 10 bases of the junction unmatched. CDR3 DNA sequence: TGTGCCAGTAGTGTGGGACTAGCGGGAGGGAGGGGACGCAATGAGCAGTTCTTC. Its translation: CASSVGLAGGRGRNEQFF.

This chain links TRBV7-3 with TRBJ2-1; TRBD2 might be the D (6 bases). The length of the CDR3 is 15 residues. Deletions cut 6 bases from V and 8 bases from J, with 20 bases between. Germline loops: CDR1 SGHTA, CDR2 FQGTGA. The CDR3 sequence is CASSQTGTWGDEQFF. The CDR3, as DNA: TGTGCCAGCAGTCAAACCGGGACTTGGGGTGATGAGCAGTTCTTC.

V usage is TRBV6-5 and J usage is TRBJ2-5; D could derive from TRBD1 or TRBD2 (5 bases each). V gave up 3 bases and J gave up 5 bases, with 19 bases separating them. CDR3 length: 16 residues. The germline V gene encodes CDR1 MNHEY and CDR2 SVGAGI. The DNA for the CDR3 is TGTGCCAGCAGTTATGAGTGGGGGAGAAGTGAGGAGACCCAGTACTTC. It specifies CASSYEWGRSEETQYF.

This chain joins TRBV14 and TRBJ2-2, with D possibly TRBD1 on 6 matching bases. The germline V and J ends were trimmed by 3 bases and 4 bases, with 12 bases remaining between them. Germline CDR1 and CDR2: SGHDN and FVKESK. CDR3 size: 15 residues. In nucleotides, the CDR3 is TGTGCCAGCAGCCACCAAGGACAGAGCACCGGGGAGCTGTTTTTT. Translated, it gives CASSHQGQSTGELFF. The full variable domain, its missing parts supplied by reference TRBV14 and TRBJ2-2, is EAGVTQFPSHSVIEKGQTVTLRCDPISGHDNLYWYRRVMGKEIKFLLHFVKESKQDESGMPNNRFLAERTGGTYSTLKVQPAELEDSGVYFCASSHQGQSTGELFFGEGSRLTVL.

The chain links TRBV28 to TRBJ2-6; D gene ambiguous. The length of the CDR3 is 18 residues. V shed 5 bases and J shed 0 bases, with 17 bases lying between them. Per the germline V gene, CDR1 is MDHEN and CDR2 is SYDVKM. CDR3 sequence reads: CASSPRGLVRSGANVLTF. The CDR3 bases are TGTGCCAGCAGTCCCCGAGGTTTAGTCCGCTCTGGGGCCAACGTCCTGACTTTC.

This chain connects TRBV28 to TRBJ2-3; a possible D gene is TRBD2 (6 bases). V was pared by 2 bases and J by 8 bases, with 8 bases between. Germline V CDR1 and CDR2: MDHEN, SYDVKM. The CDR3 has 12 amino acids. As DNA, the CDR3 is TGTGCCAGCAGTTTAGGGACTCGTACGCAGTATTTT. Translated, it gives CASSLGTRTQYF.

J is TRBJ2-2 and V is TRBV11-1, with no clear D. This CDR3 comprises 15 residues. V was clipped by 5 bases and J by 6 bases, with 16 bases between them. Germline lookup yields CDR1 SGHAT and CDR2 FQDESV (reference sequence). CDR3 sequence: CASSPPPITAGELFF. Written as DNA, the CDR3 is TGTGCCAGCAGCCCTCCCCCAATTACTGCCGGGGAGCTGTTTTTT.